This T cell receptor beta chain was found in a study of long-term antiretroviral therapy in people with HIV. Findings and caveats of the study: When set beside controls, HIV repertoires had CDR3 length ranges that were narrower. Dating from about 2004 to 2018, the blood was possibly obtained under older ART regimens. ART preceded a rise in diversity that nonetheless stayed lower than in transplant donor controls.

At the survey level, the v3.0 immunoSEQ assay was run. Assay: immunoSEQ multiplex PCR; the TCRdb copy retains only in-frame clones and omits some. The sample has approximately 23,000 clones, roughly four fifths seen once. To note about this clone: Antigen: not known.

The CDR3 has 14 residues. The germline V gene has CDR1 SGHKS and CDR2 YYEKEE (reference sequence). Trimming shortened V by 5 bases and J by 6 bases, and 14 bases separated the two germline ends. The receptor was derived from a young man with HIV. The sequenced sample was unsorted PBMCs, obtained 1.5 years after starting antiretroviral therapy. This chain joins TRBV5-5 and TRBJ2-2; no definite D call. As DNA, the CDR3 is TGTGCCAGCAGTTCCCAGGACCGGTCCGGGGAGCTGTTTTTT. Amino acids: CASSSQDRSGELFF.